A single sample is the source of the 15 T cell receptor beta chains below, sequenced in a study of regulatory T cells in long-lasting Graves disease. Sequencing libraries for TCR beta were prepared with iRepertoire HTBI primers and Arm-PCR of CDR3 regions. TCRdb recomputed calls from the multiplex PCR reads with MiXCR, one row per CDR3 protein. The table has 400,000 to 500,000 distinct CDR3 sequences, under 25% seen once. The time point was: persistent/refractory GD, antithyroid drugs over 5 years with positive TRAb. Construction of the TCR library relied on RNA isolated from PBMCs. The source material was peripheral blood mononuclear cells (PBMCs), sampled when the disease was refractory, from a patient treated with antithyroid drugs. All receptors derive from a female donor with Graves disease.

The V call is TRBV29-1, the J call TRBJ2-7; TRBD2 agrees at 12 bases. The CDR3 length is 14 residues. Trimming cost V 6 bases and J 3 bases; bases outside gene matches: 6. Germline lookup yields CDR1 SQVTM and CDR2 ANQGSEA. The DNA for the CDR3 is TGCAGCGTGAAGACTAGCGGGAGTTTCTACGAGCAGTACTTC. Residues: CSVKTSGSFYEQYF.

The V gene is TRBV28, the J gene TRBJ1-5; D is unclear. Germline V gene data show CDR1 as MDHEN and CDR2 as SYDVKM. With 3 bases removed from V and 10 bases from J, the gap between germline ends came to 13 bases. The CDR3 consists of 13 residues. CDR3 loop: CASSFAGVLPQHF. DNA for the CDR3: TGTGCCAGCAGTTTTGCGGGTGTGCTCCCCCAGCATTTT.

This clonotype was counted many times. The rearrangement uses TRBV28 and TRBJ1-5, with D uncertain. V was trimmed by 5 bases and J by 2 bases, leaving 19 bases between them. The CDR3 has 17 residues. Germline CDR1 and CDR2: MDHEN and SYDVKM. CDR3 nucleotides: TGTGCCAGCAGTCCAACTTTTGCCAATTGGGGCAATCAGCCCCAGCATTTT. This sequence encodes CASSPTFANWGNQPQHF.

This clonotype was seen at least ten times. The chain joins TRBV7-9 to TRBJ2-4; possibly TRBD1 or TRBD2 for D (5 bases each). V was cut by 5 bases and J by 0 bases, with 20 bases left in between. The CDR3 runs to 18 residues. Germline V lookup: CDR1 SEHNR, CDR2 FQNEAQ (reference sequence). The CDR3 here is CASSPPPGQKLAKNIQYF. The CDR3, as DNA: TGTGCCAGCAGCCCCCCGCCGGGGCAGAAACTAGCCAAAAACATTCAGTACTTC. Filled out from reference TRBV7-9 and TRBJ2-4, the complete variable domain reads DTGVSQNPRHKITKRGQNVTFRCDPISEHNRLYWYRQTLGQGPEFLTYFQNEAQLEKSRLLSDRFSAERPKGSFSTLEIQRTEQGDSAMYLCASSPPPGQKLAKNIQYFGAGTRLSVL.

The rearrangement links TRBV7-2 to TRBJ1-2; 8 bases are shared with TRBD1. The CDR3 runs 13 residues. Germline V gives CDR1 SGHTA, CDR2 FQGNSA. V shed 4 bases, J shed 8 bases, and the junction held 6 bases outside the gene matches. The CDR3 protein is CASSSGRGLGYTF. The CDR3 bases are TGTGCCAGCAGCTCCGGCAGGGGGCTGGGCTACACCTTC.

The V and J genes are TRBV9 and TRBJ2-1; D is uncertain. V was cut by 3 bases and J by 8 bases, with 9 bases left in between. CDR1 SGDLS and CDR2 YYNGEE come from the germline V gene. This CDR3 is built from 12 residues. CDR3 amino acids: CASSGDSDEQFF. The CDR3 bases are TGTGCCAGCAGCGGGGATTCTGATGAGCAGTTCTTC.

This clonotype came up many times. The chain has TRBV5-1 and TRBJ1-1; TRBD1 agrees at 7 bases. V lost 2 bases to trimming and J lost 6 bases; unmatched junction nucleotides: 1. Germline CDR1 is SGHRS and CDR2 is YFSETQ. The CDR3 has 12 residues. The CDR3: CASSLQGPEAFF. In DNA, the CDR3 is TGCGCCAGCAGCTTACAGGGGCCTGAAGCTTTCTTT.

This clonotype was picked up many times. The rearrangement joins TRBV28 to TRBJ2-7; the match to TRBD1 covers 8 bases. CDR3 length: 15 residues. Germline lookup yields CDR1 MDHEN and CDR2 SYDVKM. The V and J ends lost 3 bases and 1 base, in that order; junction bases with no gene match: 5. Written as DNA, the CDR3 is TGTGCCAGCAGTTTTGCTTGGACAGGGTCCTACGAGCAGTACTTC. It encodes CASSFAWTGSYEQYF.

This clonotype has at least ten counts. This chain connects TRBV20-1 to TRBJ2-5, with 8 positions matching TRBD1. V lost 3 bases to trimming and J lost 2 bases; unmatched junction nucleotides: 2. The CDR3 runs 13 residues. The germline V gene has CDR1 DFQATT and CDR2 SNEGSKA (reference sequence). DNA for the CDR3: TGCAGTGCTAGCGACAGGGGTCAAGAGACCCAGTACTTC. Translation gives CSASDRGQETQYF.

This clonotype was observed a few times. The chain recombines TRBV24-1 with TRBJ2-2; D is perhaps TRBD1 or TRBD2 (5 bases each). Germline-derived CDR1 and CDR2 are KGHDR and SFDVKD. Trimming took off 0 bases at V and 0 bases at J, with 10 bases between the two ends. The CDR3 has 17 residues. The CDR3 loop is CATSDLQGTANTGELFF. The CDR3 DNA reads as TGTGCCACCAGTGATTTGCAAGGGACCGCGAACACCGGGGAGCTGTTTTTT.

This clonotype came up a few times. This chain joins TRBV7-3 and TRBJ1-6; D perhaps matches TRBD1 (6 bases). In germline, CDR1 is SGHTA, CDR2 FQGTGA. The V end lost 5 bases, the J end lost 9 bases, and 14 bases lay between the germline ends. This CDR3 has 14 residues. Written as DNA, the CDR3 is TGTGCCAGCAGCCTCGGGACATTAGGTTCACCCCTCCACTTT. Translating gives CASSLGTLGSPLHF.

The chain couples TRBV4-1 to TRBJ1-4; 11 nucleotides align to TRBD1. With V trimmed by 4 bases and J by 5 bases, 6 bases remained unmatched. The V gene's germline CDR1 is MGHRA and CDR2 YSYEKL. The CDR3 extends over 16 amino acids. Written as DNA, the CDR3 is TGCGCCAGCAGCCGGAGGACAGGGGGCGGGAATGAAAAACTGTTTTTT. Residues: CASSRRTGGGNEKLFF.

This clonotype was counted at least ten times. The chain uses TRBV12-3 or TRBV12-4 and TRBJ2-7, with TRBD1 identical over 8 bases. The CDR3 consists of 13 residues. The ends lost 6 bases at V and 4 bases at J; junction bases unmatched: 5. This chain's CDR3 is CASSLRQGYEQYF. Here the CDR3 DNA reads TGTGCCAGCAGCTTACGACAGGGGTACGAGCAGTACTTC.

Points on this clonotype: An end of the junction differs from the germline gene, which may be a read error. The CDR3 DNA follows: TGCGGGGGGGACTCTGGGGCCAACGTCCTGACTTTC. Protein product: CGGDSGANVLTF. V usage is TRBV30 and J usage is TRBJ2-6; 8 bases match TRBD2. CDR3 length: 12 residues. Germline lookup yields CDR1 GTSNPN and CDR2 SVGIG (reference sequence).

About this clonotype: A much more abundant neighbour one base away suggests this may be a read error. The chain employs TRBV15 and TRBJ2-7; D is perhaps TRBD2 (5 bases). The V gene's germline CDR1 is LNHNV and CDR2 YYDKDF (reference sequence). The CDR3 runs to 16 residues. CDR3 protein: CATSRDRGLSSFEQYF. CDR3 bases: TGTGCCACCAGCAGAGATCGTGGACTCAGCTCCTTCGAGCAGTACTTC.